Listed below are T cell receptor beta chains from one sample, sequenced in a study of T-cell reconstitution after alpha-beta-depleted transplantation in children. TCRdb re-derived calls from the PCR reads in MiXCR, one entry per CDR3 protein. This sample yields approximately 300,000 distinct CDR3 sequences, of which roughly 10% are seen a single time; around 22% belongs to the top ten. The specimen was peripheral blood, collected 180 days after TCRalphabeta/CD19-depleted stem cell transplant. All receptors derive from a male patient aged 2 to 10 who had a stem cell transplant for chronic granulomatous disease, so the T cells may come from the graft donor. The CDR3 runs from the conserved cysteine through the conserved F or W. The order of the fields is J gene, D gene, clone size, V gene, CDR3 DNA, CDR3 protein. D genes are given only for firm matches. Not every row has a clone size; where given, it reads once, few, many or a size class.

TRBJ2-6,-,many,TRBV28,TGTGCCAGCAGTTTATTCAACCCCGGGACACCCGGCTCTGGGGCCAACGTCCTGACTTTC,CASSLFNPGTPGSGANVLTF
TRBJ2-1,-,many,TRBV7-3,TGTGCCAGCAGCTTAGGCGGTCTTTTCTACAATGAGCAGTTCTTC,CASSLGGLFYNEQFF
TRBJ2-1,-,many,TRBV20-1,TGCAGTGCTAGAGATCCGATGAGAGAGGGGGTTGATCATAATGAGCAGTTCTTC,CSARDPMREGVDHNEQFF
TRBJ1-2,TRBD1,many,TRBV7-2,TGTGCCAGCAGCCCGGGACAGGCTGGCTATGGCTACACCTTC,CASSPGQAGYGYTF
TRBJ2-7,-,many,TRBV9,TGTGCCAGCAGCGTAGACGCCTTAGGTCTCTACGAGCAGTACTTC,CASSVDALGLYEQYF
TRBJ1-1,-,many,TRBV25-1,TGTGCCAGCAGTAGTAAGGGGGTGAACACTGAAGCTTTCTTT,CASSSKGVNTEAFF
TRBJ2-1,TRBD2,-,TRBV3-1,TGTGCCAGCAGCCAAATCCGGGGTAGCGGGGTGAGCTCCTACAATGAGCAGTTCTTC,CASSQIRGSGVSSYNEQFF
TRBJ2-7,-,-,TRBV19,TGTGCCAGTAGTTCGACTGGTCCCTACGAGCAGTACTTC,CASSSTGPYEQYF
TRBJ2-7,TRBD1,many,TRBV5-1,TGCGCCAGCAGAACCGGGACAGGGTTCCACGAGCAGTACTTC,CASRTGTGFHEQYF
TRBJ1-6,-,many,TRBV6-2/TRBV6-3,TGTGCCAGCAGCTCGCCGGTGGCGTCCTATAATTCACCCCTCCACTTT,CASSSPVASYNSPLHF
TRBJ2-5,-,many,TRBV18,TGTGCCAGCTCGACGGTGGGAATGTCGGAGACCCAGTACTTC,CASSTVGMSETQYF
TRBJ1-3,-,many,TRBV3-1,TGTGCCAGCAGCCAAGTGGATCCCTATTCCTCTGGAAACACCATATATTTT,CASSQVDPYSSGNTIYF
TRBJ2-5,TRBD1,many,TRBV5-8,TGTGCCAGCAGCCAGACAGGGAAAGAGACCCAGTACTTC,CASSQTGKETQYF
TRBJ2-7,TRBD1,-,TRBV4-2,TGTGCCAGCAGCCAGTGGACAGGGGACTACGAGCAGTACTTC,CASSQWTGDYEQYF
TRBJ2-1,-,many,TRBV12-3/TRBV12-4,TGTGCCAGCAGCTTACAGAGGTACAATGAGCAGTTCTTC,CASSLQRYNEQFF
TRBJ2-7,-,many,TRBV6-5,TGTGCCAGCACCCGGGGTTACGAGCAGTACTTC,CASTRGYEQYF
TRBJ1-2,-,many,TRBV6-2/TRBV6-3,TGTGCCAGCAGCATAAAGGCGCGAGCGAGGCGCTCCGAGGAGCCCTACACCTTC,CASSIKARARRSEEPYTF
TRBJ2-5,-,many,TRBV7-2,TGTGCCAGCAGCTTAGAAGCCAGCTGGGAGACCCAGTACTTC,CASSLEASWETQYF
TRBJ2-2,-,-,TRBV12-3/TRBV12-4,TGTGCCAGCAGTTTACAGGGGCCGAGGGGACACGGGGAGCTGTTTTTT,CASSLQGPRGHGELFF
TRBJ2-7,-,-,TRBV4-2,TGTGCCAGCAGTCGGGACGGGCCGATTTCCTACGAGCAGTACTTC,CASSRDGPISYEQYF
TRBJ2-2,TRBD1,once,TRBV5-1,TGCGCCAGCAGCTGGGACAGGGGCGACACCGGGGAGCTGTTTTTT,CASSWDRGDTGELFF
TRBJ2-2,TRBD1,many,TRBV11-2,TGTGCCAGCAGCTCCCGGGACAGGTCCGTCGTAAACACCGGGGAGCTGTTTTTT,CASSSRDRSVVNTGELFF
TRBJ2-7,TRBD2,many,TRBV7-2,TGTGCCAGCAGCTTAACTAGCGGGATACCCTACGAGCAGTACTTC,CASSLTSGIPYEQYF
TRBJ2-4,TRBD2,many,TRBV30,TGTGCCTGGAGGCGGGGGGCCAAAAACATTCAGTACTTC,CAWRRGAKNIQYF